The TCR beta chain described here comes from a study of T cells after somatic rescue of genetic block. The assay was immunoSEQ multiplex PCR, and TCRdb's table has in-frame clones only and misses some. The table records tens of thousands of clones, 90% to 96% of them present only once. This clone appeared once. Germline CDR1 SGDLS, CDR2 YYNGEE. V trimming: 5 bases; J trimming: 8 bases; junction bases outside the gene matches: 9. The CDR3 is 15 amino acids. The TCR was taken from a child younger than two. The sequenced sample consisted of peripheral blood mononuclear cells (PBMCs). The chain is built from TRBV9 and TRBJ2-3, with TRBD2 matching 12 bases. The CDR3 reads CASSGLAGSQGTQYF. CDR3 nucleotide sequence: TGTGCCAGCAGTGGACTAGCGGGAAGTCAAGGTACGCAGTATTTT.